This T cell receptor beta chain is from a study of blood T cell repertoires in COVID-19. The CDR3 is 13 amino acids. The table came from immunoSEQ multiplex PCR; TCRdb's copy has only in-frame clones and leaves some out. The sample consists of some 340,000 clones, 85% to 95% of them appearing once. The count of this clone is one. The junction departs from the called germline gene at one end, perhaps through a read error. The sample was PBMCs or T cells enriched from blood (not recorded which). This receptor was obtained from a woman aged 25 to 39 who had been exposed to COVID-19. This chain joins TRBV12-3 or TRBV12-4 and TRBJ1-5; D gene ambiguous. CDR3 DNA sequence: TGTGCCAGCAGCCCCGAGGGCAAACAGCCCCAGCATTTT. It is translated as CASSPEGKQPQHF.